A selection of T cell receptor beta chains follows, all from one sample in a study of shared clonotypes between healthy human individuals. Clones were sequenced by immunoSEQ multiplex PCR, and TCRdb holds only the in-frame ones, with some missing. This table holds over a million clones, 95% to 99% found once. Sequenced input: naive CD4+ T cells sorted from blood. All receptors derive from a man aged 30 to 39 in good health. Each CDR3 is given with its conserved first and last residue. A D gene is named only where the DNA matches it firmly. The size of a clone is reported for some rows only, either as once, few or many, or as a class for expanded clones.

v_gene: TRBV15
d_gene: .
j_gene: TRBJ2-1
abundance: .
CDR3nt: TGTGCCACCAGCAGAGATATACGGAACAGGGATGACAATGAGCAGTTCTTC
CDR3aa: CATSRDIRNRDDNEQFF

v_gene: TRBV19
d_gene: TRBD2
j_gene: TRBJ2-7
abundance: .
CDR3nt: TGTGCCTCCTCACTAGCGGGATCGTACGAGCAGTACTTC
CDR3aa: CASSLAGSYEQYF

v_gene: TRBV25-1
d_gene: .
j_gene: TRBJ1-2
abundance: .
CDR3nt: TGTGCCAGCAGTCATTCCAGGGGCCCACGAGAATATGGCTACACCTTC
CDR3aa: CASSHSRGPREYGYTF

v_gene: TRBV5-4
d_gene: .
j_gene: TRBJ1-2
abundance: .
CDR3nt: TGTGCCAGCAGCTTCGACAGGATCGGCTACACCTTC
CDR3aa: CASSFDRIGYTF

v_gene: TRBV28
d_gene: TRBD1
j_gene: TRBJ1-2
abundance: .
CDR3nt: TGTGCCAGCAGTGAACCGGGACAGGGGGCATGGGGCTACACCTTC
CDR3aa: CASSEPGQGAWGYTF

v_gene: TRBV19
d_gene: .
j_gene: TRBJ2-2
abundance: .
CDR3nt: TGTGCCAGTAGTAAGACAGTGAACACCGGGGAGCTGTTTTTT
CDR3aa: CASSKTVNTGELFF

v_gene: TRBV4-3
d_gene: TRBD2
j_gene: TRBJ2-5
abundance: once
CDR3nt: TGCGCCAGCAGCCAAGACCTAGCGGGAGCTGTGAAGACCCAGTACTTC
CDR3aa: CASSQDLAGAVKTQYF

v_gene: TRBV25-1
d_gene: TRBD2
j_gene: TRBJ2-3
abundance: .
CDR3nt: TGTGCCAGCGGAGCACGGCCGGGACTAGCCTCTACAGATACGCAGTATTTT
CDR3aa: CASGARPGLASTDTQYF

v_gene: TRBV18
d_gene: .
j_gene: TRBJ2-1
abundance: .
CDR3nt: TGTGCCAGCTCACCTGGGGGTAGCAATGAGCAGTTCTTC
CDR3aa: CASSPGGSNEQFF

v_gene: TRBV9
d_gene: .
j_gene: TRBJ2-1
abundance: once
CDR3nt: TGTGCCAGCAGCGTAGTAGCGCTAGACAATGAGCAGTTCTTC
CDR3aa: CASSVVALDNEQFF

v_gene: TRBV5-1
d_gene: .
j_gene: TRBJ2-3
abundance: .
CDR3nt: TGCGCCAGCAGAGTAGGGCAAGATACGCAGTATTTT
CDR3aa: CASRVGQDTQYF

v_gene: TRBV5-1
d_gene: .
j_gene: TRBJ2-3
abundance: .
CDR3nt: TGCGCCAGCAGCGTGTTAGCGACCACAGATACGCAGTATTTT
CDR3aa: CASSVLATTDTQYF

v_gene: TRBV20-1
d_gene: .
j_gene: TRBJ2-7
abundance: once
CDR3nt: TGCAGTGCTAGGGATTACGAGCAGTACTTC
CDR3aa: CSARDYEQYF

v_gene: TRBV5-4
d_gene: .
j_gene: TRBJ2-7
abundance: .
CDR3nt: TGTGCCAGCAGCTTGTTGGGGGGAGCCGATTCCTACGAGCAGTACTTC
CDR3aa: CASSLLGGADSYEQYF

v_gene: TRBV11-2
d_gene: .
j_gene: TRBJ2-1
abundance: .
CDR3nt: TGTGCCAGCAGCCCCTCCTACAATGAGCAGTTCTTC
CDR3aa: CASSPSYNEQFF

v_gene: TRBV4-3
d_gene: .
j_gene: TRBJ2-7
abundance: .
CDR3nt: TGCGCCAGCAGCCAAGATGGTCAAGGGGTCTACGAGCAGTACTTC
CDR3aa: CASSQDGQGVYEQYF

v_gene: TRBV5-6
d_gene: .
j_gene: TRBJ2-1
abundance: .
CDR3nt: TGTGCCAGCAGCTTAGGGTACGAGCAGTTCTTC
CDR3aa: CASSLGYEQFF

v_gene: TRBV14
d_gene: .
j_gene: TRBJ1-1
abundance: once
CDR3nt: TGTGCCAGCAGCCGACCACAGCCAGGGACTGAAGCTTTCTTT
CDR3aa: CASSRPQPGTEAFF

v_gene: TRBV30
d_gene: .
j_gene: TRBJ1-5
abundance: .
CDR3nt: TGTGCCTGGAGTGGTGGCGGAGGCAATCAGCCCCAGCATTTT
CDR3aa: CAWSGGGGNQPQHF

v_gene: TRBV28
d_gene: .
j_gene: TRBJ2-7
abundance: .
CDR3nt: TGTGCCAGCAGTCTCGGACAGTACGAGCAGTACTTC
CDR3aa: CASSLGQYEQYF

v_gene: TRBV13
d_gene: .
j_gene: TRBJ2-2
abundance: .
CDR3nt: TGTGCCAGCAGCCTCTCCTCGACTTCCCGGGAGCTGTTTTTT
CDR3aa: CASSLSSTSRELFF

v_gene: TRBV19
d_gene: .
j_gene: TRBJ2-7
abundance: .
CDR3nt: TGTGCCAGTAGTACGGGACTCACCTACGAGCAGTACTTC
CDR3aa: CASSTGLTYEQYF

v_gene: TRBV19
d_gene: .
j_gene: TRBJ2-7
abundance: .
CDR3nt: TGTGCCAGTAGTATCCTTGAGGGCCCCTACGAGCAGTACTTC
CDR3aa: CASSILEGPYEQYF

v_gene: TRBV11-2
d_gene: TRBD1
j_gene: TRBJ2-7
abundance: .
CDR3nt: TGTGCCAGCAGCCGGGACAGGGGTTTCGCACTACTCTACGAGCAGTACTTC
CDR3aa: CASSRDRGFALLYEQYF

v_gene: TRBV5-4
d_gene: TRBD2
j_gene: TRBJ2-2
abundance: .
CDR3nt: TGTGCCAGCAGCTTGGGTCTAGCGGCCATCAACACCGGGGAGCTGTTTTTT
CDR3aa: CASSLGLAAINTGELFF

v_gene: TRBV5-4
d_gene: .
j_gene: TRBJ2-5
abundance: once
CDR3nt: TGTGCCAGCAGCTCTCGTAGGAGGACGGAGACCCAGTACTTC
CDR3aa: CASSSRRRTETQYF

v_gene: TRBV18
d_gene: TRBD2
j_gene: TRBJ2-2
abundance: .
CDR3nt: TGTGCCAGCTCACCACTCGCGGGAGCCAACACCGGGGAGCTGTTTTTT
CDR3aa: CASSPLAGANTGELFF

v_gene: TRBV15
d_gene: TRBD1
j_gene: TRBJ2-7
abundance: .
CDR3nt: TGTGCCACCAGCAGAGCTGATTTGGGACAGGGGCGAATCTACGAGCAGTACTTC
CDR3aa: CATSRADLGQGRIYEQYF

v_gene: TRBV7-9
d_gene: .
j_gene: TRBJ2-5
abundance: .
CDR3nt: TGTGCCAGCAGCTTAATGACCGCGGTGGAGACCCAGTACTTC
CDR3aa: CASSLMTAVETQYF

v_gene: TRBV29-1
d_gene: TRBD1
j_gene: TRBJ1-2
abundance: once
CDR3nt: TGCAGCGTTGATGGCCCGGGACAGGGGACCTATGGCTACACCTTC
CDR3aa: CSVDGPGQGTYGYTF

v_gene: TRBV10-2
d_gene: .
j_gene: TRBJ2-6
abundance: .
CDR3nt: TGCGCCAGCAGTGAGGAGGGATCACTACTTACTGGGGCCAACGTCCTGACTTTC
CDR3aa: CASSEEGSLLTGANVLTF

v_gene: TRBV10-1
d_gene: .
j_gene: TRBJ2-3
abundance: .
CDR3nt: TGCGCCAGCAGTGCAGGGTACACAGATACGCAGTATTTT
CDR3aa: CASSAGYTDTQYF

v_gene: TRBV2
d_gene: TRBD1
j_gene: TRBJ2-3
abundance: .
CDR3nt: TGTGCCAGCAGTCCGGGACAGTACACAGATACGCAGTATTTT
CDR3aa: CASSPGQYTDTQYF

v_gene: TRBV5-4
d_gene: TRBD2
j_gene: TRBJ2-7
abundance: .
CDR3nt: TGTACCAGCAGCTTGGGACTAGCGGGAGGGACTAGCTCCTACGAGCAGTACTTC
CDR3aa: CTSSLGLAGGTSSYEQYF

v_gene: TRBV6-6
d_gene: TRBD1
j_gene: TRBJ1-2
abundance: once
CDR3nt: TGTGCCAGCAGTCTCGCACAGGGGAACTATGGCTACACCTTC
CDR3aa: CASSLAQGNYGYTF

v_gene: TRBV18
d_gene: .
j_gene: TRBJ2-7
abundance: .
CDR3nt: TGTGCCAGCTCGCTGGTTAGCGGACGACCCTACGAGCAGTACTTC
CDR3aa: CASSLVSGRPYEQYF

v_gene: TRBV5-4
d_gene: .
j_gene: TRBJ2-6
abundance: .
CDR3nt: TGTGCCAGCAGCTTCGGGGCCGGACATAGCTCTGGGGCCAACGTCCTGACTTTC
CDR3aa: CASSFGAGHSSGANVLTF

v_gene: TRBV2
d_gene: .
j_gene: TRBJ2-5
abundance: .
CDR3nt: TGTGCCAGCTCGACCTTCCAAGAGACCCAGTACTTC
CDR3aa: CASSTFQETQYF

v_gene: TRBV14
d_gene: .
j_gene: TRBJ2-7
abundance: .
CDR3nt: TGTGCCAGCAGCCCCTTGGGGGGCTCCTACGAGCAGTACTTC
CDR3aa: CASSPLGGSYEQYF

v_gene: TRBV28
d_gene: .
j_gene: TRBJ2-7
abundance: .
CDR3nt: TGTGCCAGCAGTTCGACAAATTCCTACGAGCAGTACTTC
CDR3aa: CASSSTNSYEQYF

v_gene: TRBV9
d_gene: .
j_gene: TRBJ2-3
abundance: once
CDR3nt: TGTGCCAGCAGTACTAGGTGGGATACGCAGTATTTT
CDR3aa: CASSTRWDTQYF

v_gene: TRBV2
d_gene: TRBD2
j_gene: TRBJ2-1
abundance: .
CDR3nt: TGTGCCAGCAGCGCCGGGACTAGCGGGAAAAATGAGCAGTTCTTC
CDR3aa: CASSAGTSGKNEQFF

v_gene: TRBV19
d_gene: TRBD2
j_gene: TRBJ2-2
abundance: .
CDR3nt: TGTGCCAGTAGTATAGGACCTAGCGGGAGACTAAGCGCCGGGGAGCTGTTTTTT
CDR3aa: CASSIGPSGRLSAGELFF